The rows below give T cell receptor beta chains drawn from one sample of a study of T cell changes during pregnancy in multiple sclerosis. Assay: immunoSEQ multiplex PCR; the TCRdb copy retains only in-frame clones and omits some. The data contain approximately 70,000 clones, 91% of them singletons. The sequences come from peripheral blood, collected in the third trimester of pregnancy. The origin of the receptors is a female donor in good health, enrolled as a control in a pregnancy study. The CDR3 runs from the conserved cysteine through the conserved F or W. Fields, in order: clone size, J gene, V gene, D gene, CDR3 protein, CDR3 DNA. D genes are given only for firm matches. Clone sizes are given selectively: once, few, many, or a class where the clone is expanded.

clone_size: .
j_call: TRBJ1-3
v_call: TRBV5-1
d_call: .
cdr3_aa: CASSYSTGVSGNTIYF
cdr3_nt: TGCGCCAGCAGCTATTCGACAGGCGTCTCTGGAAACACCATATATTTT

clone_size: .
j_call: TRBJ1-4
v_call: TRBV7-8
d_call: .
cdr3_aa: CASTSGTLYEKLFF
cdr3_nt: TGTGCCAGCACCTCCGGGACACTTTATGAAAAACTGTTTTTT

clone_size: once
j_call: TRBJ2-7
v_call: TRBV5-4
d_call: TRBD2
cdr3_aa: CASSLENSGVSYEQYF
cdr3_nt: TGTGCCAGCAGCTTGGAGAATAGCGGGGTATCCTACGAGCAGTACTTC

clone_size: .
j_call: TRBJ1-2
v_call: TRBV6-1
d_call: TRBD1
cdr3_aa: CASSVRDSAYGYTF
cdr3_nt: TGTGCCAGCAGTGTTCGGGACAGTGCATATGGCTACACCTTC

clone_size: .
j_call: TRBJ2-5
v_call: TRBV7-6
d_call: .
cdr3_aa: CASSLVDGGPQETQYF
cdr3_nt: TGTGCCAGCAGCTTAGTGGACGGGGGACCTCAAGAGACCCAGTACTTC

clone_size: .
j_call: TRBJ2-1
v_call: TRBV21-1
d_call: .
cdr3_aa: CASSISNGTGYNEQFF
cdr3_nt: TGTGCCAGCAGCATTAGTAACGGGACAGGGTACAATGAGCAGTTCTTC

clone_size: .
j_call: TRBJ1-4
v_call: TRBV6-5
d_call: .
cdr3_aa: CASAGATNEKLFF
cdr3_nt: TGTGCCAGCGCGGGAGCAACTAATGAAAAACTGTTTTTT

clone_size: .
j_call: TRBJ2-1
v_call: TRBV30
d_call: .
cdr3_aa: CAWSVGNLEQFF
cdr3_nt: TGTGCCTGGAGTGTCGGGAACTTAGAGCAGTTCTTC

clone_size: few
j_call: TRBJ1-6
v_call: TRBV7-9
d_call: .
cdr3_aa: CASSLRDPGDSPLHF
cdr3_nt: TGTGCCAGCAGCCTCCGGGATCCGGGCGATTCACCCCTCCACTTT

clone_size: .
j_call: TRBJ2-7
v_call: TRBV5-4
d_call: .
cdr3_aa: CASSLVSGESEQYF
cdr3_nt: TGTGCCAGCAGCCTCGTTAGTGGGGAGTCCGAGCAGTACTTC

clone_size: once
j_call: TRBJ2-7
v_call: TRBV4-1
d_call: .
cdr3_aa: CASSQRQAPTYEQYF
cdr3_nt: TGCGCCAGCAGCCAAAGACAGGCCCCCACCTACGAGCAGTACTTC

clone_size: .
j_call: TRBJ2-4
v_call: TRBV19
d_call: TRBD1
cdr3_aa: CASSRTGVAKNIQYF
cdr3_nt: TGTGCCAGTAGTCGAACAGGGGTTGCCAAAAACATTCAGTACTTC

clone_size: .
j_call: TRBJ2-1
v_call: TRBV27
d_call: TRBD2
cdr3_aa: CASSPLSSGFTYNEQFF
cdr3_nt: TGTGCCAGCAGTCCATTGTCTAGCGGGTTCACCTACAATGAGCAGTTCTTC

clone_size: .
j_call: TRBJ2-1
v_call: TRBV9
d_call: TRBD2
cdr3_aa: CASSFQAGEEQFF
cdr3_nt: TGTGCCAGCAGCTTCCAAGCGGGAGAAGAGCAGTTCTTC

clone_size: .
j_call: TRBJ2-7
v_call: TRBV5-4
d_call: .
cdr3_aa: CASSLGGGRASYEQYF
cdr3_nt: TGTGCCAGCAGCTTAGGGGGGGGACGGGCGTCCTACGAGCAGTACTTC

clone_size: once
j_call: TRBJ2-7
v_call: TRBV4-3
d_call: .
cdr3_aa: CASSPTPTGLYEQYF
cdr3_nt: TGCGCCAGCAGCCCCACCCCGACAGGATTATACGAGCAGTACTTC

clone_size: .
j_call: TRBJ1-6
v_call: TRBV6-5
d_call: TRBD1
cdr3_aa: CASGRQGVSPLHF
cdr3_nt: TGTGCCAGCGGCCGACAGGGGGTTTCACCCCTCCACTTT

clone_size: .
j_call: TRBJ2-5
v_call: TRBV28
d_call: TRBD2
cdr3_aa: CASSSTGLAALRETQYF
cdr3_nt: TGTGCCAGCAGTTCCACCGGACTAGCGGCTCTTCGAGAGACCCAGTACTTC

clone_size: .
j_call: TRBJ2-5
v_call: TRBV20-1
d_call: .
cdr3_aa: CSASEAGTQYF
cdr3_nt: TGCAGTGCTAGTGAGGCCGGGACCCAGTACTTC

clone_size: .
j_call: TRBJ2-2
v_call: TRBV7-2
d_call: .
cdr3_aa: CASSPLGRGWGANTGELFF
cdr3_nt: TGTGCCAGCAGCCCTTTGGGCCGAGGGTGGGGGGCGAACACCGGGGAGCTGTTTTTT

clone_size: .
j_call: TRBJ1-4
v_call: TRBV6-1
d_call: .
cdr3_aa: CASSELVGRGRYEKLFF
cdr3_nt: TGTGCCAGCAGTGAACTGGTGGGAAGGGGGAGATATGAAAAACTGTTTTTT

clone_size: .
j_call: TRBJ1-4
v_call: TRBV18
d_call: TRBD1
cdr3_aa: CASSPDRVSEKLFF
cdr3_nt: TGTGCCAGCTCACCTGACAGGGTGTCGGAAAAACTGTTTTTT

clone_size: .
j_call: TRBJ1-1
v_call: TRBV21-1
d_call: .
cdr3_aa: CATTGNTEAFF
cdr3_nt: TGTGCCACTACAGGGAACACTGAAGCTTTCTTT

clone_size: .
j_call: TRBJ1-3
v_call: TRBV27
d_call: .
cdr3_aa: CASSPPPTGKGRDTIYF
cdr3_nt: TGTGCCAGCAGTCCACCACCTACAGGGAAAGGTAGGGACACCATATATTTT

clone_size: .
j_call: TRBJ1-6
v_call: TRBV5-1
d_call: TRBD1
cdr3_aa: CASSPGTVNSPLHF
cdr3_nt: TGCGCCAGCAGCCCGGGGACAGTCAATTCACCCCTCCACTTT

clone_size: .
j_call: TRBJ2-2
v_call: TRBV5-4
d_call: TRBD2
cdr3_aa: CASIRRSSSGNTGELFF
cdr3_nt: TGTGCCAGCATCCGACGGAGTTCTAGCGGGAACACCGGGGAGCTGTTTTTT

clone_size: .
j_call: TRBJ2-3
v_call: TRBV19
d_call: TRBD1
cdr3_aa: CASSVGQGGPDTQYF
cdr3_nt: TGTGCCAGTAGTGTGGGACAGGGAGGCCCAGATACGCAGTATTTT

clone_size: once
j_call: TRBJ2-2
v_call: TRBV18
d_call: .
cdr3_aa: CASSPVNTGELFF
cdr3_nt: TGTGCCAGCTCACCCGTAAACACCGGGGAGCTGTTTTTT

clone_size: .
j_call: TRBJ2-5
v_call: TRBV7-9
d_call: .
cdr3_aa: CATLGGEGETQYF
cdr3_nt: TGTGCCACCTTAGGGGGGGAAGGAGAGACCCAGTACTTC

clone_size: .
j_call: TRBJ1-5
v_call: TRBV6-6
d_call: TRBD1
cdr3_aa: CASMPVTGANQPQHF
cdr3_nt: TGTGCCAGCATGCCAGTGACAGGGGCAAATCAGCCCCAGCATTTT

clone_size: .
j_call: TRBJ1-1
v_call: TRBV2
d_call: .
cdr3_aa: CASSTTGSEAFF
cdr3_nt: TGTGCCAGCAGTACAACAGGGAGTGAAGCTTTCTTT

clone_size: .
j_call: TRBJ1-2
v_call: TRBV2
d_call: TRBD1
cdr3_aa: CASSPGTGGNYGYTF
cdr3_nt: TGTGCCAGCAGTCCCGGGACAGGGGGCAACTATGGCTACACCTTC

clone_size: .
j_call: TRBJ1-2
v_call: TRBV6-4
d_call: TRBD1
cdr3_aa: CASPGTGTQLNGYTF
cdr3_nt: TGTGCCAGCCCCGGGACAGGGACCCAACTGAATGGCTACACCTTC

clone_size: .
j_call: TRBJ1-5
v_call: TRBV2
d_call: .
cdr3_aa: CASSAGGGYNQPQHF
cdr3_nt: TGTGCCAGCAGCGCCGGAGGAGGGTACAATCAGCCCCAGCATTTT

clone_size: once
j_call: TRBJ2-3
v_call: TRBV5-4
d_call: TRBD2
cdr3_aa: CASRYPRLADVTDTQYF
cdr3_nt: TGTGCCAGCAGGTACCCTCGACTAGCCGATGTCACAGATACGCAGTATTTT

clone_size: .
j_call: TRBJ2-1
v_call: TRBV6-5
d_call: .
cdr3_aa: CATCRGGDEQFF
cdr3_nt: TGTGCCACCTGCAGGGGAGGGGATGAGCAGTTCTTC

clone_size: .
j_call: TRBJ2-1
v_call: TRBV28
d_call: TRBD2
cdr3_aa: CASTSSGYNEQFF
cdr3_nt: TGTGCCAGCACTTCTAGCGGCTACAATGAGCAGTTCTTC

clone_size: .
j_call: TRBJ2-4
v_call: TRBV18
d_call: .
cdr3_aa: CASSPGLEGKNIQYF
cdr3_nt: TGTGCCAGCTCACCCGGGTTGGAGGGAAAAAACATTCAGTACTTC

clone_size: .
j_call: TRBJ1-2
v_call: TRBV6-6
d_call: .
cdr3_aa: CASSYNGGSYGYTF
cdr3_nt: TGTGCCAGCAGCTACAACGGGGGTAGCTATGGCTACACCTTC

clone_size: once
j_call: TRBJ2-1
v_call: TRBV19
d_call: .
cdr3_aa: CASSGYFYNEQFF
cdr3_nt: TGTGCCAGTTCGGGTTATTTCTACAATGAGCAGTTCTTC

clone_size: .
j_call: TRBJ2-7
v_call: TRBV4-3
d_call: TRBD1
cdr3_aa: CASSQEGDRGEQYF
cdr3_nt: TGCGCCAGCAGCCAAGAAGGGGACAGGGGTGAGCAGTACTTC

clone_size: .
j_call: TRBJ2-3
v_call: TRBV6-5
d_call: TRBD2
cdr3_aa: CASSYSGGRSDTQYF
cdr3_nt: TGTGCCAGCAGTTACTCGGGCGGGAGGTCAGATACGCAGTATTTT

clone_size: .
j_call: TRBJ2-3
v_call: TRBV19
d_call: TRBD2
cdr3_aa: CASSISGTSGRGADTQYF
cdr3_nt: TGTGCCAGTAGTATTTCGGGGACTAGCGGGAGGGGAGCAGATACGCAGTATTTT

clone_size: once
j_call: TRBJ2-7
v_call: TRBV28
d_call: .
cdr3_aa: CASSDERGSLTYEQYF
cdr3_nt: TGTGCCAGCAGTGATGAACGGGGGAGTCTTACCTACGAGCAGTACTTC

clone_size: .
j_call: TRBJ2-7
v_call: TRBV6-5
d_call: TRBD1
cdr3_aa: CASSPGTGSYEQYF
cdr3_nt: TGTGCCAGCAGTCCCGGGACAGGGTCCTACGAGCAGTACTTC

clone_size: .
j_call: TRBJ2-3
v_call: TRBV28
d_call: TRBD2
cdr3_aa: CASSNTRTSGLPTDTQYF
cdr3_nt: TGTGCCAGCAGTAACACTCGGACTAGCGGGTTGCCCACAGATACGCAGTATTTT

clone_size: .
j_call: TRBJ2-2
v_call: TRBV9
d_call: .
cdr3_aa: CASSLGTGELFF
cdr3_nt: TGTGCCAGCAGCCTCGGGACCGGGGAGCTGTTTTTT

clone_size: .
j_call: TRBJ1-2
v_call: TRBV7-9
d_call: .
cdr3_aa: CASSLDRDFNYGYTF
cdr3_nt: TGTGCCAGCAGCTTAGACCGGGATTTTAACTATGGCTACACCTTC